Presented here are 32 T cell receptor beta chains from one specimen sequenced in a study of blood T cell repertoires in COVID-19. The table came from immunoSEQ multiplex PCR; TCRdb's copy has only in-frame clones and leaves some out. The sample lists about 52,000 clones, more than 80% seen once, with approximately 15% in the top ten. Sequencing was performed on peripheral blood. These TCRs come from a human donor in a cohort sampled during active COVID-19.

The rearrangement joins TRBV12-3 or TRBV12-4 to TRBJ1-1; D uncertain. The CDR3 runs to 13 residues. Trimming took off 7 bases at V and 4 bases at J, with 13 bases between the two ends. The CDR3 protein is CASTSFRGTEAFF. The CDR3, as DNA: TGTGCCAGCACTAGTTTCCGAGGCACTGAAGCTTTCTTT.

The genes are TRBV11-2 and TRBJ2-3; 9 nucleotides line up with TRBD2. The V gene end was trimmed by 5 bases and the J gene end by 15 bases; junction bases not matched to a gene: 12. Germline V gene data show CDR1 as SGHAT and CDR2 as FQNNGV. This CDR3 spans 13 amino acids. Written as DNA, the CDR3 is TGTGCCAGCAGCGTCCCCCCGGGACTAGCTTCATATTTT. Amino acids: CASSVPPGLASYF.

This sequence joins TRBV9 and TRBJ1-5; 7 positions match TRBD1. Losses at the gene ends were 3 bases for V and 0 bases for J; bases not matched to a gene: 9. Per the germline V gene, CDR1 is SGDLS and CDR2 is YYNGEE. This CDR3 has 17 amino acids. CDR3 nucleotides: TGTGCCAGCAGCGCCTTCAGAGGGGGCATTAGCAATCAGCCCCAGCATTTT. Translated: CASSAFRGGISNQPQHF. The whole variable domain, filled in from reference TRBV9 and TRBJ1-5, reads DSGVTQTPKHLITATGQRVTLRCSPRSGDLSVYWYQQSLDQGLQFLIQYYNGEERAKGNILERFSAQQFPDLHSELNLSSLELGDSALYFCASSAFRGGISNQPQHFGDGTRLSIL.

The V call is TRBV10-3, the J call TRBJ1-3; tentatively, D is TRBD1 (5 bases). The V and J ends lost 10 bases and 0 bases respectively, with 16 bases between them. The germline CDR1 and CDR2 sequences are ENHRY and SYGVKD. There are 15 residues in the CDR3. CDR3 DNA sequence: TGTGCCACCGTGGGGACGCGGGACTCTGGAAACACCATATATTTT. It codes for CATVGTRDSGNTIYF.

The chain employs TRBV5-5 and TRBJ1-1; weak D call: TRBD1 (6 bases). The V end was cut by 2 bases, the J end by 2 bases, with 13 bases between. The germline V gene encodes CDR1 SGHKS and CDR2 YYEKEE (reference sequence). This CDR3 contains 15 residues. CDR3 DNA: TGTGCCAGCAGCTTCACGGACAGATCAAACACTGAAGCTTTCTTT. Its translation is CASSFTDRSNTEAFF.

The chain joins TRBV19 to TRBJ2-6, with 8 bases matching TRBD1. There are 17 residues in the CDR3. The V and J ends lost 5 bases and 1 base, in that order; junction bases with no gene match: 7. Germline-derived CDR1 and CDR2 are LNHDA and SQIVND (reference sequence). The CDR3 sequence: CASSPRDRRSGANVLTF. CDR3 DNA: TGTGCCAGTAGTCCCCGGGACAGGAGATCTGGGGCCAACGTCCTGACTTTC.

The chain's CDR3 is CASSEGVPQGTMNTEAFF. DNA for the CDR3: TGTGCCAGCAGTGAAGGGGTTCCACAGGGGACCATGAACACTGAAGCTTTCTTT. The V call is TRBV6-1, the J call TRBJ1-1; TRBD1 matches 7 bases. Germline values: CDR1 MNHNS, CDR2 SASEGT. The V gene end was trimmed by 1 base and the J gene end by 0 bases; junction bases not matched to a gene: 11. The CDR3 loop spans 18 amino acids.

A few counts support this clone. The chain recombines TRBV5-4 with TRBJ2-1; TRBD2 is a possible D gene (6 bases). Germline CDR1 and CDR2: SGHNT and YYREEE (reference sequence). The CDR3 is made up of 18 amino acids. V was shortened by 6 bases and J by 6 bases, with 28 bases between the two germline ends. The CDR3 reads CASNKDLGGRTISNEQFF. CDR3 DNA: TGTGCCAGCAACAAAGATTTGGGGGGACGGACTATCTCCAATGAGCAGTTCTTC.

The rearrangement links TRBV3-1 (or the pseudogene TRBV3-2) to TRBJ1-3; perhaps TRBD1 as D (6 bases). CDR1 LGHDT and CDR2 YNNKEL come from the germline V gene (reference sequence). This CDR3 comprises 16 residues. V was clipped by 4 bases and J by 0 bases, with 13 bases between them. For the CDR3, the DNA is TGTGCCAGCAGCCCCCTAGGGGGGGACTCTGGAAACACCATATATTTT. The encoded protein is CASSPLGGDSGNTIYF.

J is TRBJ2-5 and V is TRBV19, with D perhaps TRBD1 (7 bases). Trimming left V 5 bases short and J 5 bases short, with 12 bases between. There are 13 residues in the CDR3. Per germline, CDR1 LNHDA and CDR2 SQIVND (reference sequence). Here the CDR3 DNA reads TGTGCCAGTAGTGTGCCAGGGGGGGAGACCCAGTACTTC. Translation gives CASSVPGGETQYF.

CDR3: CSANLGSGVETQYF. CDR3 nucleotide sequence: TGCAGCGCTAACTTAGGCAGCGGGGTGGAGACCCAGTACTTC. The chain carries TRBV29-1 and TRBJ2-5; 7 bases agree with TRBD2. The CDR3 is 14 amino acids. With V trimmed by 7 bases and J by 5 bases, 13 bases remained unmatched. Germline CDR1 reads SQVTM; CDR2 reads ANQGSEA.

The rearrangement joins TRBV6-4 to TRBJ2-1; 7 bases agree with TRBD2. The CDR3 consists of 12 residues. V dropped 6 bases and J dropped 9; count of bases not matched to a gene: 5. Germline V lookup: CDR1 MRHNA, CDR2 SNTAGT. The CDR3 loop is CASRSWGGEQFF. CDR3 DNA sequence: TGTGCCAGCAGATCTTGGGGGGGTGAGCAGTTCTTC.

The chain links TRBV28 to TRBJ2-3; a weak D match, TRBD2 (6 bases). Trimming took off 7 bases at V and 2 bases at J, with 10 bases between the two ends. CDR1 and CDR2 (germline): MDHEN, SYDVKM. CDR3 length equals 13 residues. CDR3 sequence: CASNGGPTDTQYF. The CDR3 nucleotides are TGTGCCAGCAACGGGGGTCCCACAGATACGCAGTATTTT.

This clone was detected a few times. The rearrangement joins TRBV5-1 to TRBJ2-7; TRBD2 matches 13 bases. Germline V CDR1 and CDR2: SGHRS, YFSETQ. Losses at the gene ends were 4 bases for V and 4 bases for J; bases not matched to a gene: 5. CDR3 length: 15 residues. The CDR3 loop reads CASSAGTSGIYEQYF. The CDR3 DNA follows: TGCGCCAGCAGCGCCGGGACTAGCGGGATATACGAGCAGTACTTC.

The V gene is TRBV5-6, the J gene TRBJ1-2, with D unresolved. From germline, CDR1 is SGHDT and CDR2 YYEEEE. The CDR3 length is 14 residues. Trimming stripped 4 bases from V and 3 bases from J, with 13 bases between. The CDR3 DNA is TGTGCCAGCAGCCCCCTGTCCAGTGACTATGGCTACACCTTC. This encodes CASSPLSSDYGYTF.

This clone was counted once. The rearrangement uses TRBV28 and TRBJ1-6; no clear D gene. V dropped 5 bases and J dropped 9 bases, with 14 bases sitting between them. The CDR3 is 14 residues long. CDR1 MDHEN and CDR2 SYDVKM come from the germline V gene. DNA of the CDR3: TGTGCCAGCAGTGTCAATCGGCCTAGTTCACCCCTCCACTTT. As protein: CASSVNRPSSPLHF.

This chain connects TRBV5-1 to TRBJ2-7; D may be TRBD2 (6 bases). Trimming left V 0 bases short and J 0 bases short, with 16 bases between. This CDR3 has 17 residues. Per the germline V gene, CDR1 is SGHRS and CDR2 is YFSETQ. CDR3 sequence reads: CASSLEPASASSYEQYF. In DNA form, the CDR3 reads TGCGCCAGCAGCTTGGAGCCGGCTAGCGCGAGCTCCTACGAGCAGTACTTC.

This sequence joins TRBV9 and TRBJ2-1; 11 bases map to TRBD2. From germline, CDR1 is SGDLS and CDR2 YYNGEE. There are 18 residues in the CDR3. Losses at the gene ends were 1 base for V and 0 bases for J; bases not matched to a gene: 6. The CDR3 DNA follows: TGTGCCAGCAGCGTAAGGGACCTAGCGGGGGGCTCCTACAATGAGCAGTTCTTC. Translation: CASSVRDLAGGSYNEQFF. The full variable domain, rest sourced from reference TRBV9 and TRBJ2-1, is DSGVTQTPKHLITATGQRVTLRCSPRSGDLSVYWYQQSLDQGLQFLIQYYNGEERAKGNILERFSAQQFPDLHSELNLSSLELGDSALYFCASSVRDLAGGSYNEQFFGPGTRLTVL.

The chain couples TRBV10-2 to TRBJ2-7; the match to TRBD1 covers 7 bases. The CDR3 totals 14 residues. The germline V gene has CDR1 WSHSY and CDR2 SAAADI. J was trimmed by 4 bases and V by 3 bases; bases with no gene match: 6. The CDR3 reads CASSDETGLYEQYF. CDR3 sequence (DNA): TGCGCCAGCAGTGATGAGACAGGGTTGTACGAGCAGTACTTC.

The chain recombines TRBV2 with TRBJ2-1, with D uncertain. This CDR3 region has 14 residues. With 3 bases removed from V and 8 bases from J, the gap between germline ends came to 14 bases. Germline lookup yields CDR1 SNHLY and CDR2 FYNNEI. Here the CDR3 DNA reads TGTGCCAGCAGTGATCTTTCTAGGTCCGATGAGCAGTTCTTC. This sequence encodes CASSDLSRSDEQFF.

This clone was recorded only once. The chain is built from TRBV6-5 and TRBJ2-7; D might be TRBD2 (5 bases). Trimming removed 6 bases at V and 0 bases at J, with 15 bases between. Germline V CDR1 and CDR2: MNHEY, SVGAGI. The CDR3 runs to 15 residues. The CDR3 DNA reads as TGTGCCAGCAGGTCCGTGGCGGGTAGCTCCTACGAGCAGTACTTC. Residues: CASRSVAGSSYEQYF.

The gene calls are TRBV4-1 and TRBJ2-1; 7 bases line up with TRBD2. J lost 8 bases, V lost 1 base, and 11 bases had no gene match. The germline gives CDR1 MGHRA, CDR2 YSYEKL. This CDR3 is built from 16 residues. CDR3 sequence (DNA): TGCGCCAGCAGCCAAGGTTCTAGGAGACTAGCTTATGAGCAGTTCTTC. Translation gives CASSQGSRRLAYEQFF.

The chain links TRBV3-1 (or the pseudogene TRBV3-2) to TRBJ2-7, with D hard to call. CDR1 is LGHDT, CDR2 YNNKEL, per germline (reference sequence). There are 13 residues in the CDR3. V shed 0 bases and J shed 6 bases, with 9 bases lying between them. As DNA, the CDR3 is TGTGCCAGCAGCCAAGAGTCCCGCAGCGAGCAGTACTTC. Its protein is CASSQESRSEQYF.

This clone was observed a single time. This chain links TRBV6-6 with TRBJ2-7, with a weak D call TRBD2 (6 bases). V lost 6 bases and J 11 bases, leaving 17 bases between the germline ends. CDR3 length: 12 amino acids. Germline V gives CDR1 MNHNY, CDR2 SVGAGI (reference sequence). The CDR3 protein is CASSPGAAKEYF. CDR3 in DNA: TGTGCCAGCAGCCCGGGAGCGGCCAAGGAGTACTTC.

The CDR3 sequence: CASSLGLAGAHGETQYF. The CDR3 DNA is TGTGCCAGCAGTTTAGGGCTAGCGGGGGCCCACGGTGAGACCCAGTACTTC. The gene calls are TRBV27 and TRBJ2-5, with TRBD2 matching 10 bases. The CDR3 totals 17 residues. J was trimmed by 5 bases and V by 2 bases; bases with no gene match: 11. Germline V lookup: CDR1 MNHEY, CDR2 SMNVEV (reference sequence).

This clone was counted once. The chain has TRBV19 and TRBJ1-4; D call uncertain. V dropped 4 bases and J dropped 7 bases, with 7 bases sitting between them. Germline V gives CDR1 LNHDA, CDR2 SQIVND (reference sequence). The CDR3 has 12 residues. The CDR3 DNA is TGTGCCAGTAGTAGGGGAGGTGAAAAACTGTTTTTT. Amino acids: CASSRGGEKLFF.

The chain carries TRBV7-2 and TRBJ2-2; D is unclear. The germline V gene has CDR1 SGHTA and CDR2 FQGNSA. The ends were cut back, 4 bases at V and 3 bases at J, with 6 bases in the middle. The CDR3 is made up of 13 amino acids. The CDR3 is CASSSTYTGELFF. The CDR3 bases are TGTGCCAGCAGCTCAACTTACACCGGGGAGCTGTTTTTT.

J is TRBJ2-7 and V is TRBV3-1 (or the pseudogene TRBV3-2); 7 nucleotides align to TRBD2. Germline assignment: CDR1 LGHDT and CDR2 YNNKEL (reference sequence). The trim removed 4 bases at V and 4 bases at J, leaving 16 bases unmatched. CDR3 length: 17 amino acids. The CDR3 DNA is TGTGCCAGCAGCCGGAGCGGGAACAGTCGGGTAGGGTACGAGCAGTACTTC. This codes for CASSRSGNSRVGYEQYF.

This chain connects TRBV19 to TRBJ2-7; 8 nucleotides align to TRBD1. Germline trimming cut 4 bases from V and 6 bases from J; bases unmatched to any gene: 11. Germline V gene lookup returns CDR1 LNHDA and CDR2 SQIVND (reference sequence). The CDR3 consists of 15 residues. The CDR3 DNA sequence: TGTGCCAGTAGTACCCTGGACAGGGAACCCTCCGAGCAGTACTTC. Amino acid sequence: CASSTLDREPSEQYF. Together with reference TRBV19 and TRBJ2-7, the CDR3 gives the full variable domain: DGGITQSPKYLFRKEGQNVTLSCEQNLNHDAMYWYRQDPGQGLRLIYYSQIVNDFQKGDIAEGYSVSREKKESFPLTVTSAQKNPTAFYLCASSTLDREPSEQYFGPGTRLTVT.

This chain joins TRBV30 and TRBJ1-2; D gene ambiguous. The V gene lost 0 bases and the J gene lost 4 bases, with 9 bases spanning the gap. This CDR3 is 13 amino acids long. Germline V gene lookup returns CDR1 GTSNPN and CDR2 SVGIG (reference sequence). CDR3 nucleotide sequence: TGTGCCTGGAGTGTACGAGGGCCCTATGGCTACACCTTC. It translates to CAWSVRGPYGYTF.

The V call is TRBV4-1, the J call TRBJ1-1, with D possibly matching TRBD1 (6 bases). Deletions cut 4 bases from V and 5 bases from J, with 17 bases between. The germline gives CDR1 MGHRA, CDR2 YSYEKL. There are 15 residues in the CDR3. The CDR3 reads CASSPMGLTGTEAFF. The CDR3 DNA is TGCGCCAGCAGCCCCATGGGCTTAACAGGGACTGAAGCTTTCTTT.

This clone was seen only a few times. V and J are TRBV10-1 and TRBJ2-7; tentatively, D is TRBD2 (6 bases). Germline CDR1 reads WNHNN; CDR2 reads SYGVQD (reference sequence). Trimming stripped 6 bases from V and 9 bases from J, with 24 bases between. The CDR3 consists of 15 residues. CDR3 in amino acids: CASSPPDFTREAQYF. CDR3 DNA sequence: TGCGCCAGCAGCCCACCGGACTTCACGAGGGAGGCGCAGTACTTC.